This entry features one TCR beta chain sequence. This entry comes from a study of blood T cell repertoires in COVID-19. This CDR3 has 16 amino acids. The V end lost 2 bases, the J end lost 2 bases, and 12 bases lay between the germline ends. Per the germline V gene, CDR1 is MNHEY and CDR2 is SMNVEV (reference sequence). Here immunoSEQ multiplex PCR was the method, and the copy in TCRdb shows in-frame clones only, minus some. The profile shows around 330,000 clones, 88% of them singletons. This sequence originates from a woman aged 25 to 39 with COVID-19, enrolled during active disease. The specimen sequenced was peripheral blood. The chain recombines TRBV27 with TRBJ2-2; the D gene is possibly TRBD1 (6 bases). CDR3 coding DNA: TGTGCCAGCAGTTTACGGGACATCAAAAACACCGGGGAGCTGTTTTTT. This encodes CASSLRDIKNTGELFF.